The 13 T cell receptor beta chains listed next were all sequenced from one sample in a study of blood T cell repertoires in COVID-19. Profiled with immunoSEQ multiplex PCR; TCRdb holds only in-frame clones, not every one. This table has 25,000 to 35,000 clones, under 90% appearing once. Sequencing used peripheral blood. Receptor source: a man aged 65 to 79 with active COVID-19.

This clone was seen more than once but under ten times. The rearrangement uses TRBV3-1 (or the pseudogene TRBV3-2) and TRBJ2-3; 15 bases align to TRBD2. V dropped 4 bases and J dropped 2; count of bases not matched to a gene: 7. Germline CDR1 and CDR2: LGHDT and YNNKEL (reference sequence). The CDR3 has 18 residues. The chain's CDR3 is CASSRGLAGGIPTDTQYF. CDR3 DNA: TGTGCCAGCAGCCGGGGACTAGCGGGGGGCATTCCCACAGATACGCAGTATTTT.

The V call is TRBV28, the J call TRBJ2-7; TRBD1 is a possible D gene (5 bases). Between the trimmed V and J ends, which lost 6 bases and 6 bases, there was a span of 15 bases. The CDR3 has 13 residues. The germline V gene encodes CDR1 MDHEN and CDR2 SYDVKM. The CDR3 nucleotides read TGTGCCAGCAGCCACAGGTCCGGGTTCGAGCAGTACTTC. It encodes CASSHRSGFEQYF.

This clone appeared a single time. The chain carries TRBV3-1 (or the pseudogene TRBV3-2) and TRBJ1-1, with D possibly TRBD1 on 6 matching bases. V lost 1 base and J 7 bases, leaving 13 bases between the germline ends. The germline CDR1 and CDR2 sequences are LGHDT and YNNKEL (reference sequence). This CDR3 is built from 14 residues. Written as DNA, the CDR3 is TGTGCCAGCAGCCAAGCTACAGGGTGGGGTGAAGCTTTCTTT. Translation: CASSQATGWGEAFF.

This chain's CDR3 is CASSPPGGPNTGELFF. The CDR3 nucleotides are TGTGCCAGCAGTCCGCCAGGGGGCCCGAACACCGGGGAGCTGTTTTTT. The V call is TRBV28, the J call TRBJ2-2, with TRBD1 matching over 8 bases. Germline CDR1 and CDR2: MDHEN and SYDVKM. This CDR3 contains 16 residues. After removal of 5 bases from V and 0 bases from J, the junction contained 5 bases not matched to a gene.

This rearrangement joins TRBV2 to TRBJ2-5, with a tentative D call TRBD2 (6 bases). Trimming shortened V by 3 bases and J by 3 bases, and 11 bases separated the two germline ends. There are 14 residues in the CDR3. Germline V gives CDR1 SNHLY, CDR2 FYNNEI. The CDR3 nucleotides are TGTGCCAGCAGTGACGCGGGGACCAAAGAGACCCAGTACTTC. Translating gives CASSDAGTKETQYF. Supplemented by reference TRBV2 and TRBJ2-5, the full variable domain reads EPEVTQTPSHQVTQMGQEVILRCVPISNHLYFYWYRQILGQKVEFLVSFYNNEISEKSEIFDDQFSVERPDGSNFTLKIRSTKLEDSAMYFCASSDAGTKETQYFGPGTRLLVL.

This clone was seen a few times. The DNA is left out, because the CDR3 cannot be placed on it with certainty; the CDR3 is given as TCRdb lists it. The gene calls are TRBV25-1 and TRBJ1-2; TRBD1 is taken as the D call from the table, unchecked against the DNA. CDR1 is MGHDK, CDR2 SYGVNS, per germline. The CDR3 spans 14 amino acids, including both terminal residues. CDR3 protein: CASSTSITAGGYTF.

A single count supports this clone. The chain couples TRBV29-1 to TRBJ2-3; possibly TRBD1 for D (5 bases). V was shortened by 3 bases and J by 2 bases, with 12 bases between the two germline ends. Looked up from germline, CDR1 is SQVTM and CDR2 is ANQGSEA. This CDR3 has 14 residues. CDR3 region: CSVDDRVPTDTQYF. The CDR3 region has the DNA TGCAGCGTTGACGACAGAGTGCCCACAGATACGCAGTATTTT.

This clone showed up just once. The CDR3 nucleotides read TGTGCCAGCAGCCTGGGACAGGGTACAGAGACCCAGTACTTC. This encodes CASSLGQGTETQYF. The V and J genes are TRBV7-7 and TRBJ2-5; 9 nucleotides line up with TRBD1. The V segment lost 5 bases and the J segment 4 bases; nucleotides outside the gene matches: 5. CDR3 length: 14 residues. CDR1 SSHAT and CDR2 FNYEAQ come from the germline V gene (reference sequence).

Concerning this clone: Different DNA sequences within this sample yield the same CDR3. The chain is built from TRBV5-1 and TRBJ2-5, with a weak D call TRBD2 (5 bases). Germline lookup yields CDR1 SGHRS and CDR2 YFSETQ. With 4 bases removed from V and 2 bases from J, the gap between germline ends came to 12 bases. The CDR3 contains 14 residues. Here the CDR3 DNA reads TGCGCCAGCAGCCGGGGATCGGGACAAGAGACCCAGTACTTC. Translating gives CASSRGSGQETQYF.

V gene TRBV27 combines with J gene TRBJ2-3; 7 bases fit TRBD1. Trimming at V came to 8 bases and at J to 2 bases, leaving 7 bases not matched to a gene. Germline V gene sequence: CDR1 MNHEY, CDR2 SMNVEV (reference sequence). The CDR3 has 14 amino acids. CDR3 nucleotides: TGTGCCAGCCGACCGGGACAGAACACAGATACGCAGTATTTT. This translates into CASRPGQNTDTQYF.

CDR3 sequence (DNA): TGTGCCAGTAGTATCGGGACAGCACATGAAAAACTGTTTTTT. Protein: CASSIGTAHEKLFF. This chain connects TRBV19 to TRBJ1-4, with 7 positions matching TRBD1. The trim removed 3 bases at V and 6 bases at J, leaving 4 bases unmatched. CDR3 length: 14 amino acids. From germline, CDR1 is LNHDA and CDR2 SQIVND (reference sequence).

The chain uses TRBV3-1 (or the pseudogene TRBV3-2) and TRBJ1-4; 9 nucleotides agree with TRBD1. This CDR3 has 16 residues. Trimming at V came to 4 bases and at J to 5 bases, leaving 8 bases not matched to a gene. Germline CDR1 is LGHDT and CDR2 is YNNKEL (reference sequence). In nucleotides, the CDR3 is TGTGCCAGCAGCCGAGGGACAGGGCGGGCGAATGAAAAACTGTTTTTT. Translation gives CASSRGTGRANEKLFF.

The chain uses TRBV25-1 and TRBJ1-6, with D uncertain. This CDR3 is built from 11 residues. CDR1 is MGHDK, CDR2 SYGVNS, per germline. V lost 3 bases to trimming and J lost 17 bases, with 11 bases between them. The CDR3 DNA reads TGTGCCAGCAGTGAGGGCCTCAAAGTCCACTTT. Its translation is CASSEGLKVHF. Combining the CDR3 with reference TRBV25-1 and TRBJ1-6 gives the whole variable domain EADIYQTPRYLVIGTGKKITLECSQTMGHDKMYWYQQDPGMELHLIHYSYGVNSTEKGDLSSESTVSRIRTEHFPLTLESARPSHTSQYLCASSEGLKVHFGNGTRLTVT.